Here is one TCR beta chain with its context. Its antigen is unidentified. The sample is drawn from a study of T cells after yellow fever vaccination. Regarding the study as a whole: Shared CD4/CD8 clonotypes were a small share, likely from convergent recombination. A weaker secondary response peaked on day 5, the primary on day 15. Contaminants from the bulk population, in the form of abundant clonotypes, could be found in FACS-sorted repertoires.

TCRdb re-called the 5' RACE reads through MiXCR, storing one row per CDR3 protein. Of approximately 600,000 distinct CDR3 sequences listed, roughly an eighth were seen once; the top ten hold under 15%. The CDR3 spans 13 residues. The ends were cut back, 2 bases at V and 9 bases at J, with 14 bases in the middle. The gene calls are TRBV12-3 or TRBV12-4 and TRBJ2-7, with D perhaps assigned TRBD1 or TRBD2 (6 bases each). This specimen was PBMCs, taken on the day of the yellow fever booster vaccination. The sequence derives from a man aged 30-40 years who received the YFV17D yellow fever vaccine. The CDR3 loop is CASSLFEGGGQYF. CDR3 nucleotides: TGTGCCAGCAGTTTATTCGAGGGGGGCGGGCAGTACTTC.